What follows are 8 T cell receptor beta chains derived from one specimen sequenced in a study of tumor-infiltrating lymphocytes in localized non-small cell lung cancer (dated by TCRdb to the early 2020s). Library construction relied on the immunoSEQ multiplex PCR assay. In its TCRdb copy, this immuneACCESS table keeps in-frame sequences only and misses some clones. Where compared with another copy, unresolved V genes explain less than half of these, and the others have no known cause. The sample table lists some 13,000 clones, around 70% of them with a count of one. The ten largest clones take up approximately 20% of the sample. Sequenced: uninvolved lung tissue not adjacent to the tumor. All receptors come from a human donor with non-small cell lung cancer.

The rearrangement links TRBV25-1 to TRBJ2-7; D not resolved. There are 11 residues in the CDR3. Germline V lookup: CDR1 MGHDK, CDR2 SYGVNS. V dropped 6 bases and J dropped 9 bases, with 12 bases sitting between them. The CDR3: CASSPSRRQYF. For the CDR3, the DNA is TGTGCCAGCAGCCCCAGCCGGCGGCAGTACTTC.

The chain employs TRBV2 and TRBJ1-5; the D is unclear. Germline lookup yields CDR1 SNHLY and CDR2 FYNNEI. Trimming removed 5 bases at V and 1 base at J, with 21 bases between. This CDR3 has 18 residues. The chain's CDR3 is CASSLPVGLLNSNQPQHF. The CDR3 DNA is TGTGCCAGCAGTTTACCGGTTGGCCTTCTAAACAGCAATCAGCCCCAGCATTTT.

This chain joins TRBV5-4 and TRBJ1-4, with D uncertain. This CDR3 comprises 15 residues. V lost 3 bases and J lost 3, with 12 bases in between. Germline CDR1 is SGHNT and CDR2 is YYREEE (reference sequence). As DNA, the CDR3 is TGTGCCAGCAGCTCCCAGATGGGATCTAATGAAAAACTGTTTTTT. This translates into CASSSQMGSNEKLFF. Filled out from reference TRBV5-4 and TRBJ1-4, the complete variable domain reads ETGVTQSPTHLIKTRGQQVTLRCSSQSGHNTVSWYQQALGQGPQFIFQYYREEENGRGNFPPRFSGLQFPNYSSELNVNALELDDSALYLCASSSQMGSNEKLFFGSGTQLSVL.

This rearrangement joins TRBV7-9 to TRBJ1-2; tentative D call: TRBD1 (5 bases). Germline V gene lookup returns CDR1 SEHNR and CDR2 FQNEAQ (reference sequence). This CDR3 contains 13 residues. Trimming cost V 5 bases and J 4 bases, with 11 bases left between them. The chain's CDR3 is CASSLKGIYGYTF. The CDR3 DNA sequence: TGTGCCAGCAGCCTGAAGGGGATCTATGGCTACACCTTC.

This clone was observed once. This chain links TRBV27 with TRBJ1-1, with 7 bases aligning to TRBD1. Losses at the gene ends were 6 bases for V and 1 base for J; bases not matched to a gene: 8. The CDR3 is 15 residues long. Germline-derived CDR1 and CDR2 are MNHEY and SMNVEV (reference sequence). The CDR3 sequence: CASRSLGQKNTEAFF. The DNA of the CDR3 is TGTGCCAGCAGGAGTTTGGGACAGAAGAACACTGAAGCTTTCTTT.

This clone has a single count. V and J are TRBV7-2 and TRBJ2-7; 12 bases are shared with TRBD2. V was pared by 6 bases and J by 4 bases, with 7 bases of the junction left unmatched. CDR3 length: 15 residues. CDR1 is SGHTA and CDR2 is FQGNSA in the germline V gene. CDR3 DNA: TGTGCCAGCAGAAAACTAGCGGGGGGCTTTTACGAGCAGTACTTC. Translated, it gives CASRKLAGGFYEQYF. Supplemented by reference TRBV7-2 and TRBJ2-7, the full variable domain reads GAGVSQSPSNKVTEKGKDVELRCDPISGHTALYWYRQSLGQGLEFLIYFQGNSAPDKSGLPSDRFSAERTGGSVSTLTIQRTQQEDSAVYLCASRKLAGGFYEQYFGPGTRLTVT.

CDR3 sequence: CAWSDGGPTQNSPLHF. CDR3 DNA: TGTGCCTGGAGTGATGGAGGGCCCACCCAAAATTCACCCCTCCACTTT. This chain joins TRBV30 and TRBJ1-6; D not certain. Between the trimmed V and J ends, which lost 1 base and 7 bases, there was a span of 17 bases. This CDR3 region has 16 residues. Germline lookup yields CDR1 GTSNPN and CDR2 SVGIG (reference sequence).

This chain links TRBV30 with TRBJ1-2; TRBD1 aligns across 9 bases. The CDR3 has 15 residues. V shed 4 bases and J 2 bases; nucleotides not matched to a gene: 8. The germline CDR1 and CDR2 sequences are GTSNPN and SVGIG (reference sequence). The CDR3 coding sequence is TGTGCCTGGAATCTACTAGGACAGGGGAACTATGGCTACACCTTC. This encodes CAWNLLGQGNYGYTF.